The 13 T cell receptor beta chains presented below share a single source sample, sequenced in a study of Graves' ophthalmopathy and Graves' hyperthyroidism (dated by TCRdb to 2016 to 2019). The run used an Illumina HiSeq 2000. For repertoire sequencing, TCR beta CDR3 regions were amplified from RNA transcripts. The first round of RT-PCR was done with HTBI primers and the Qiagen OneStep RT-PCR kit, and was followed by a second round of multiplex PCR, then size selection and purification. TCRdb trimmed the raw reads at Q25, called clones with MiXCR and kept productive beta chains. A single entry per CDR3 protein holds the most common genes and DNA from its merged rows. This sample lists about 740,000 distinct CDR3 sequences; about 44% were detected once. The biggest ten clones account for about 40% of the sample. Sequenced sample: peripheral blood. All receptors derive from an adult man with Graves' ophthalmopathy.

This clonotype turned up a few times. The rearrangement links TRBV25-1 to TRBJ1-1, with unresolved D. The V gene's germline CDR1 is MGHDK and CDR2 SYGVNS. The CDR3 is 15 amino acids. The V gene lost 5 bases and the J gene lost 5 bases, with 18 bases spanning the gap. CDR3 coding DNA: TGTGCCAGCAGTTCATCCTCCGCGGCAGGAACTGAAGCTTTCTTT. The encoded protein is CASSSSSAAGTEAFF.

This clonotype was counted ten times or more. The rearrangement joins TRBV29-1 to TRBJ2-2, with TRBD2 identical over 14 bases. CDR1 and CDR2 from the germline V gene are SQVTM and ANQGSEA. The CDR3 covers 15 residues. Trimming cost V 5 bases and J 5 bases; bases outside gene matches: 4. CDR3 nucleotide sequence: TGCAGCGTTAGGGGGACTAGCGGGAGTACCGGGGAGCTGTTTTTT. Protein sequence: CSVRGTSGSTGELFF.

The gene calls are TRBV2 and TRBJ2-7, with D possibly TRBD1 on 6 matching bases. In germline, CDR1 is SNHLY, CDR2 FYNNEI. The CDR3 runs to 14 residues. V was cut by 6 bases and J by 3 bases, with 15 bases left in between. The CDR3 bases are TGTGCCAGCAGCATAGGGGGTCTGAACTACGAGCAGTACTTC. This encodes CASSIGGLNYEQYF.

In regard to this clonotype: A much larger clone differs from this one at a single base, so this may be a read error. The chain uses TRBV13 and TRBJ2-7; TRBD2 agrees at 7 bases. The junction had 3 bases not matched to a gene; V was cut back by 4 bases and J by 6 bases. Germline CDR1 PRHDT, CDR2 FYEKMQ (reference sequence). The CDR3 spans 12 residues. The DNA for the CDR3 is TGTGCCAGCAGCTCTGGGACTACCGAGCAGTACTTC. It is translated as CASSSGTTEQYF.

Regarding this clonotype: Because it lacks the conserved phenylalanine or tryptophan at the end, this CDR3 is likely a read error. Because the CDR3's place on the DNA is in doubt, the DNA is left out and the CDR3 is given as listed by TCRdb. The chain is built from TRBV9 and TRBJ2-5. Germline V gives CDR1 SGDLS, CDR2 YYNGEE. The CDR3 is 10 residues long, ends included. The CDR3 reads CASGLAPTNT.

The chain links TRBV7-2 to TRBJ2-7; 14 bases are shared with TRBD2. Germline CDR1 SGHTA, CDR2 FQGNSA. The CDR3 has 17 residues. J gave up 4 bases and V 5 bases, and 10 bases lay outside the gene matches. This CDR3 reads CASSAPYRLAGGYEQYF. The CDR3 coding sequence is TGTGCCAGCAGCGCGCCGTACCGACTAGCGGGAGGGTACGAGCAGTACTTC.

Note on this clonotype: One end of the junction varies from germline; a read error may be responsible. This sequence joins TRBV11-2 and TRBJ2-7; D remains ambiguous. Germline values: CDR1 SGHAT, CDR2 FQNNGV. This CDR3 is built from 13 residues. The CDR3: CASSSWTSDEQYF. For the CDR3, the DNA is TGCGCCAGCAGCAGCTGGACGTCCGACGAGCAGTACTTC.

CDR3 DNA sequence: TGCAGTGCTAGAAGGTTCGGGACAGGGGGCCGAAATGAAAAACTGTTTTTT. Protein: CSARRFGTGGRNEKLFF. The chain links TRBV20-1 to TRBJ1-4; TRBD1 matches 12 bases. Germline V gives CDR1 DFQATT, CDR2 SNEGSKA (reference sequence). With 2 bases clipped from V and 5 bases from J, the junction kept 9 bases outside the gene matches. This CDR3 region has 17 residues.

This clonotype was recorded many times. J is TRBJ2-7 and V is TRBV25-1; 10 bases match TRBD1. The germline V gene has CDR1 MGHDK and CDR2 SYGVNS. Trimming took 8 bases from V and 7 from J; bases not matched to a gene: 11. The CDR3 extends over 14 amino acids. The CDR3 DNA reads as TGTGCCAGCCGTCAGACAGGGGGCGTGGGGGAGCAGTACTTC. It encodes CASRQTGGVGEQYF.

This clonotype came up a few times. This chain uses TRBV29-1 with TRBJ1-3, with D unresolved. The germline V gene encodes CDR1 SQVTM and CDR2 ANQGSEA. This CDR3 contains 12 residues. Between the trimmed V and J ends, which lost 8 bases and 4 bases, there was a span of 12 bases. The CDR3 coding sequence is TGCAGCTTTCAGGCACCGGGAAACACCATATATTTT. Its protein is CSFQAPGNTIYF. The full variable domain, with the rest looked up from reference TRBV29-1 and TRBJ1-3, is SAVISQKPSRDICQRGTSLTIQCQVDSQVTMMFWYRQQPGQSLTLIATANQGSEATYESGFVIDKFPISRPNLTFSTLTVSNMSPEDSSIYLCSFQAPGNTIYFGEGSWLTVV.

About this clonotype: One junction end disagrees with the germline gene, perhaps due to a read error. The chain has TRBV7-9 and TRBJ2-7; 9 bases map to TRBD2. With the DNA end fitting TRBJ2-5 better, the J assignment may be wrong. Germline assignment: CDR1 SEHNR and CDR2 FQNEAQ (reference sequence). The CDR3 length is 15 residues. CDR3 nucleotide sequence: TGTGTCAGCAGCTTAGCGGGGGTAGAAGGAGAGACCCAGTACTTC. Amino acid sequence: CVSSLAGVEGETQYF.

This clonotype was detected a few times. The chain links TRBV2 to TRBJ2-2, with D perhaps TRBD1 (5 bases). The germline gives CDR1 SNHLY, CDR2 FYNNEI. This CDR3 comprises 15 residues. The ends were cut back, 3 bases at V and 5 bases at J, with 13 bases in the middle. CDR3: CASSDSRGRTGELFF. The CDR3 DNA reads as TGTGCCAGCAGTGATTCAAGGGGCCGGACCGGGGAGCTGTTTTTT.

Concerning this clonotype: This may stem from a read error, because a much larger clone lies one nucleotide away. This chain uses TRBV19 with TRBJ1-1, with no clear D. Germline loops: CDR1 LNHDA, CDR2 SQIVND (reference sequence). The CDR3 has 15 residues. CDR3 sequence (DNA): TGTGCCAGTAGTACTCATCAGGCGATAAACACTGAAGCTTCCTTT. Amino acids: CASSTHQAINTEASF. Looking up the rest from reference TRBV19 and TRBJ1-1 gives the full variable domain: DGGITQSPKYLFRKEGQNVTLSCEQNLNHDAMYWYRQDPGQGLRLIYYSQIVNDFQKGDIAEGYSVSREKKESFPLTVTSAQKNPTAFYLCASSTHQAINTEASFGQGTRLTVV.